A selection of T cell receptor beta chains follows, all from one sample in a study of blood T cell repertoires in COVID-19. Assay used: immunoSEQ multiplex PCR; TCRdb lists only in-frame clones, some missing. This table has some 260,000 clones, around 84% appearing once. The sequencing input was PBMCs or T cells enriched from blood (not recorded which). The source of these receptors is a man between 25 and 39 years old with acute COVID-19. The CDR3 runs from the conserved cysteine through the conserved F or W. The D gene is left open where the match is weak. Clone size, where shown, is once, few, many, or a class for clones that have expanded.

D	V	J	size	CDR3	DNA
-	TRBV7-2	TRBJ1-5	-	CASSLVGGRNQPQHF	TGTGCCAGCAGCTTAGTTGGAGGTCGCAATCAGCCCCAGCATTTT
TRBD1	TRBV10-1	TRBJ2-1	-	CASSEETGSNEQFF	TGCGCCAGCAGTGAGGAGACAGGGTCCAATGAGCAGTTCTTC
-	TRBV27	TRBJ1-5	many	CASSLFSTQPQHF	TGTGCCAGCAGTTTGTTTTCTACGCAGCCCCAGCATTTT
TRBD1	TRBV4-3	TRBJ1-1	-	CASSQDRTGGNTEAFF	TGCGCCAGCAGCCAAGACCGAACAGGGGGAAACACTGAAGCTTTCTTT
-	TRBV11-2	TRBJ2-5	-	CASSPGLQETQYF	TGTGCCAGCAGCCCGGGACTCCAAGAGACCCAGTACTTC
TRBD1	TRBV15	TRBJ1-4	-	CATNPLTGGFVIMEKLFF	TGTGCCACCAACCCACTTACAGGGGGATTTGTGATTATGGAAAAACTGTTTTTT
TRBD1	TRBV29-1	TRBJ1-1	-	CSVGQVANFAFF	TGCAGCGTCGGACAGGTCGCGAATTTCGCTTTCTTT
TRBD2	TRBV24-1	TRBJ2-1	-	CATNSGGSSSEQFF	TGTGCCACCAACAGCGGGGGGTCTTCTTCTGAGCAGTTCTTC
TRBD2	TRBV6-5	TRBJ2-1	-	CASSQTTSGINEQFF	TGTGCCAGCAGTCAGACGACTAGCGGGATAAATGAGCAGTTCTTC
TRBD1	TRBV3-1/TRBV3-2	TRBJ1-6	-	CASRSRDRGNSPLHF	TGTGCCAGCAGAAGCCGGGACAGGGGTAATTCACCCCTCCACTTT
TRBD2	TRBV7-6	TRBJ2-3	-	CASSPLAGGPGDTQYF	TGTGCCAGCAGCCCTTTAGCGGGGGGGCCTGGAGATACGCAGTATTTT
TRBD1	TRBV29-1	TRBJ1-4	-	CSVEAQGGRGEKLFF	TGCAGCGTTGAGGCCCAGGGGGGCAGGGGTGAAAAACTGTTTTTT
-	TRBV6-4	TRBJ1-6	-	CASSDGHSPLHF	TGTGCCAGCAGTGACGGCCATTCACCCCTCCACTTT
TRBD2	TRBV18	TRBJ2-5	-	CASSLRTSGSLETQYF	TGTGCCAGCTCACTCCGGACTAGCGGGAGTCTCGAGACCCAGTACTTC
-	TRBV5-1	TRBJ1-2	-	CASSPPETPGVGYTF	TGCGCCAGCAGCCCCCCAGAGACACCCGGGGTGGGCTACACCTTC
TRBD2	TRBV6-1	TRBJ2-5	once	CASSELAGGQETQYF	TGTGCCAGCAGTGAACTCGCGGGAGGGCAAGAGACCCAGTACTTC
TRBD1	TRBV30	TRBJ1-5	-	CAFRDRANQPQHF	TGTGCCTTCCGGGACAGGGCAAATCAGCCCCAGCATTTT
-	TRBV2	TRBJ2-2	-	CASSEAEGVPNTGELFF	TGTGCCAGCAGTGAGGCCGAGGGGGTCCCGAACACCGGGGAGCTGTTTTTT
TRBD1	TRBV18	TRBJ1-2	-	CASSPRPGTGVYGYTF	TGTGCCAGCTCACCACGTCCCGGGACAGGGGTCTATGGCTACACCTTC
-	TRBV5-1	TRBJ2-3	once	CASSNEGPSGADTQYF	TGCGCCAGCAGTAATGAGGGTCCGTCAGGCGCAGATACGCAGTATTTT